This entry concerns a single T cell receptor beta chain. This CDR3 is built from 13 residues. Germline-derived CDR1 and CDR2 are SGHTA and FQGNSA. Deletions cut 3 bases from V and 5 bases from J, with 11 bases between. The sample originates from a study of blood T cell repertoires in COVID-19. In the study overall: The United States, Italy and Spain provided the acute and convalescent COVID-19 samples.

How the authors handled the data: Reference gene primer amplification gave nucleated cell count estimates. Assay used: immunoSEQ multiplex PCR; TCRdb lists only in-frame clones, some missing. The DNA gave D and trimming, while V, J and clone size come from that table. Among 200,000 or so clones listed, just over 85% were seen once. Participants were aged 18 to 89 years from 20 to 30 US areas. Assignments of participants to cohorts depended upon their own reported clinical history. This TCR came from a middle-aged woman with acute COVID-19. Sequenced input: PBMCs or T cells enriched from blood (not recorded which). This sequence joins TRBV7-2 and TRBJ2-7; a possible D gene is TRBD1 (6 bases). DNA of the CDR3: TGTGCCAGCAGCTTCGTTGAGGGGGACGAGCAGTACTTC. The encoded protein is CASSFVEGDEQYF.